This TCR beta chain comes out of a study of beta chain features in type 1 diabetes. Findings and limits, study-wide: Among patients with Type 1 diabetes, TCRB CDR3s were moderately but significantly shorter in every one of the four CD4+ subsets. Using cDNA template may skew counts toward highly expressing activated cells.

Of the isolated RNA, all was reverse transcribed, and so the sequenced material was expressed TCRB transcripts. Using immunoSEQ multiplex PCR, the repertoire was profiled, and TCRdb retains in-frame clones only, with some absent. The sample lists hundreds of thousands of clones, roughly 13% seen once, with approximately 0.042% in the top ten. As concerns this clone: Its antigen remains unidentified.

Germline lookup yields CDR1 MNHNS and CDR2 SASEGT. This CDR3 has 18 amino acids. V trimming: 4 bases; J trimming: 8 bases; junction bases outside the gene matches: 18. This clonotype was obtained from a man aged 18 to 30 with type 1 diabetes. The chain links TRBV6-1 to TRBJ2-1, with 9 bases fitting TRBD2. The sample comprised naive CD4+ T cells from blood. This chain's CDR3 is CASSASGVTATRVDEQFF. The CDR3 region has the DNA TGTGCCAGCAGTGCTAGCGGGGTTACCGCTACGCGTGTTGATGAGCAGTTCTTC.